The rows below give T cell receptor beta chains drawn from one sample of a study of neurological immune-mediated disorders. Each CDR3 protein is one row after TCRdb ran MiXCR on the 5' RACE reads. Of more than 55,000 distinct CDR3 sequences in the sample, 24% were seen once. The sample comprised PBMCs. These receptors were taken from a man in his sixties with HTLV-1-associated myelopathy (HAM/TSP). Both conserved end residues are part of each CDR3. A D gene is named only where the DNA matches it firmly. Clone size appears in some rows only: once, few, many, or a class for an expanded clone.

V	D	size	J	CDR3	DNA
TRBV5-6	NA	NA	TRBJ2-7	CASSVRLGGQYF	TGTGCCAGCAGCGTCAGATTGGGGGGGCAGTACTTC
TRBV20-1	TRBD1	many	TRBJ2-5	CSASRTGDQETQYF	TGCAGTGCTAGCCGGACAGGGGATCAGGAGACCCAGTACTTC
TRBV12-3/TRBV12-4	NA	many	TRBJ2-1	CASSLNRIRGFF	TGTGCCAGCAGTTTAAATCGTATTCGAGGGTTCTTC
TRBV5-1	TRBD1	many	TRBJ2-7	CASSGDRGTEEQYF	TGCGCCAGCAGCGGGGACAGGGGGACGGAGGAGCAGTACTTC
TRBV29-1	TRBD2	many	TRBJ2-7	CSVVWGTSGNYEQYF	TGCAGCGTTGTCTGGGGGACTAGCGGGAATTACGAGCAGTACTTC
TRBV20-1	NA	NA	TRBJ1-1	CSATSGATEAFF	TGCAGTGCGACTTCAGGGGCCACTGAAGCTTTCTTT
TRBV6-2/TRBV6-3	NA	many	TRBJ2-1	CASSYLAWHEQFF	TGTGCCAGCAGTTACCTAGCATGGCATGAGCAGTTCTTC
TRBV7-9	NA	many	TRBJ2-6	CASSSTVPFSGANVLTF	TGTGCCAGCAGCTCTACAGTCCCTTTCTCTGGGGCCAACGTCCTGACTTTC
TRBV5-1	TRBD2	many	TRBJ2-1	CASSTGTSGSFYNEQFF	TGCGCCAGCAGCACGGGGACTAGCGGGAGTTTCTACAATGAGCAGTTCTTC
TRBV5-5	NA	NA	TRBJ1-5	CASSLFWQNNQPQHF	TGTGCCAGCAGCTTGTTTTGGCAGAACAATCAGCCCCAGCATTTT
TRBV19	TRBD1	NA	TRBJ1-6	CASSAKPLGQANNSPLHF	TGTGCCAGTAGTGCGAAACCCTTGGGACAGGCGAATAATTCACCCCTCCACTTT
TRBV5-1	NA	few	TRBJ2-3	CASSLSISIFTDTQYF	TGCGCCAGCAGCTTGTCAATTAGCATCTTCACAGATACGCAGTATTTT
TRBV10-3	NA	many	TRBJ2-1	CASGLTSYNEQFF	TGTGCCTCGGGGCTTACCTCCTACAATGAGCAGTTCTTC
TRBV7-3	NA	many	TRBJ2-1	CASSPSTMNNEQFF	TGTGCCAGCAGCCCATCCACCATGAACAATGAGCAGTTCTTC
TRBV11-3	NA	NA	TRBJ2-1	CASSLGRRGSSYNEQFF	TGTGCCAGCAGCTTAGGACGTCGGGGGAGCTCCTACAATGAGCAGTTCTTC
TRBV12-5	TRBD1	many	TRBJ2-3	CASGPNRGDTQYF	TGTGCTAGTGGCCCCAACAGGGGGGATACGCAGTATTTT
TRBV29-1	NA	many	TRBJ1-4	CSVRLSREKLFF	TGCAGCGTTCGCCTCTCTCGGGAAAAACTGTTTTTT
TRBV20-1	NA	many	TRBJ2-7	CSASGFLDSSYEQYF	TGCAGTGCTAGCGGCTTCCTCGATTCCTCCTACGAGCAGTACTTC
TRBV7-6	NA	many	TRBJ2-7	CASSSGLESTEQYF	TGTGCCAGCAGCTCCGGACTCGAATCAACCGAGCAGTACTTC
TRBV5-1	TRBD2	NA	TRBJ2-2	CASSSSSGNRPGELFF	TGCGCCAGCAGCTCCTCTAGCGGGAATAGACCCGGGGAGCTGTTTTTT
TRBV18	NA	many	TRBJ2-7	CASSPSAGASYEQYF	TGTGCCAGCTCACCCTCGGCGGGGGCCTCCTACGAGCAGTACTTC
TRBV2	TRBD1	few	TRBJ2-7	CASQLLDRGFHEQYF	TGTGCCTCCCAACTCCTGGACAGGGGTTTCCACGAGCAGTACTTC
TRBV6-5	NA	many	TRBJ2-4	CASSYSKGRSKNIQYF	TGTGCCAGCAGTTACTCTAAGGGAAGATCCAAAAACATTCAGTACTTC
TRBV4-2	NA	few	TRBJ2-5	CASSQEPQKRGQETQYF	TGTGCCAGCAGCCAAGAACCTCAGAAAAGGGGGCAAGAGACCCAGTACTTC
TRBV11-2	NA	many	TRBJ2-7	CASSLDSGVGDEQYF	TGTGCCAGCAGCTTAGATTCAGGGGTTGGGGACGAGCAGTACTTC
TRBV10-3	NA	NA	TRBJ1-6	CAISESGPNNSPLHF	TGTGCCATCAGTGAGTCGGGACCGAATAATTCACCCCTCCATTTT
TRBV5-1	TRBD1	medium-sized	TRBJ2-2	CASSFRDRGTGELFF	TGCGCCAGCAGTTTCCGGGACAGGGGAACCGGGGAGCTGTTTTTT
TRBV5-6	NA	many	TRBJ1-1	CASSWGSNTEAFF	TGTGCCAGCAGCTGGGGGAGTAACACTGAAGCTTTCTTT
TRBV6-5	NA	many	TRBJ1-1	CASSLDGQTNTEAFF	TGTGCCAGCAGTCTCGATGGACAGACGAACACTGAAGCTTTCTTT
TRBV6-5	TRBD1	NA	TRBJ2-5	CASRATGAETQYF	TGTGCCAGCAGGGCGACAGGGGCCGAGACCCAGTACTTC
TRBV19	TRBD2	NA	TRBJ2-2	CAISILAGVPGELFF	TGTGCCATTAGTATACTAGCGGGAGTTCCCGGGGAGCTGTTTTTT
TRBV29-1	NA	NA	TRBJ1-5	CSVGGINQPQHF	TGCAGCGTTGGAGGGATTAATCAGCCCCAGCATTTT
TRBV19	TRBD1	many	TRBJ2-5	CASSNPGTDPGRKTQYF	TGTGCCAGTAGTAACCCCGGGACAGATCCTGGAAGAAAGACCCAGTACTTC
TRBV5-1	TRBD2	many	TRBJ2-1	CASSLLPGREQFF	TGCGCCAGCAGCTTACTACCCGGGAGGGAGCAGTTCTTC
TRBV6-2/TRBV6-3	TRBD1	many	TRBJ1-3	CASSYSPDRGLVGNTIYF	TGTGCCAGCAGTTACTCGCCGGACAGGGGGCTGGTTGGAAACACCATATATTTT
TRBV19	NA	few	TRBJ1-2	CASSTDRGIYGYTF	TGTGCCAGTAGTACCGACCGGGGCATTTATGGCTACACCTTC
TRBV5-1	NA	NA	TRBJ1-5	CASSVTTERDSNQPQHF	TGCGCCAGCAGCGTAACGACAGAGCGAGATAGCAATCAGCCCCAGCATTTT
TRBV29-1	NA	many	TRBJ2-3	CSVEKGRDTQYF	TGCAGCGTTGAAAAGGGGCGGGATACGCAGTATTTT
TRBV12-3/TRBV12-4	NA	NA	TRBJ2-3	CASSPRGLVGTDTQYF	TGTGCCAGCAGCCCACGAGGATTGGTGGGCACAGATACGCAGTATTTT
TRBV7-2	TRBD1	many	TRBJ1-2	CASSFGQGLGGYGYTF	TGTGCCAGCAGTTTCGGACAGGGGTTAGGTGGCTATGGCTACACCTTC